At least ten counts were recorded for the clone carrying this T cell receptor (beta chain). TCRdb called the RT-PCR reads again in MiXCR, with one record for every CDR3 protein. This table has about 960,000 distinct CDR3 sequences, roughly 17% appearing once. The source of the sample is a study of patients and donors after allogeneic stem cell transplantation. V lost 5 bases and J 5 bases, leaving 12 bases between the germline ends. CDR3 length equals 13 residues. The chain couples TRBV12-3 or TRBV12-4 to TRBJ1-2; D remains unclear. The sequencing sample was made of blood, either unsorted or a sorted T cell fraction (not recorded which). The receptor was derived from a human donor who was either an allogeneic HSCT recipient or a stem cell or donor lymphocyte infusion donor (not recorded which). It is not recorded whose cells these are; they may come from a transplant donor. In DNA, the CDR3 is TGTGCCAGCAGTATACAAGACCAATATGGCTACACCTTC. Protein sequence: CASSIQDQYGYTF.